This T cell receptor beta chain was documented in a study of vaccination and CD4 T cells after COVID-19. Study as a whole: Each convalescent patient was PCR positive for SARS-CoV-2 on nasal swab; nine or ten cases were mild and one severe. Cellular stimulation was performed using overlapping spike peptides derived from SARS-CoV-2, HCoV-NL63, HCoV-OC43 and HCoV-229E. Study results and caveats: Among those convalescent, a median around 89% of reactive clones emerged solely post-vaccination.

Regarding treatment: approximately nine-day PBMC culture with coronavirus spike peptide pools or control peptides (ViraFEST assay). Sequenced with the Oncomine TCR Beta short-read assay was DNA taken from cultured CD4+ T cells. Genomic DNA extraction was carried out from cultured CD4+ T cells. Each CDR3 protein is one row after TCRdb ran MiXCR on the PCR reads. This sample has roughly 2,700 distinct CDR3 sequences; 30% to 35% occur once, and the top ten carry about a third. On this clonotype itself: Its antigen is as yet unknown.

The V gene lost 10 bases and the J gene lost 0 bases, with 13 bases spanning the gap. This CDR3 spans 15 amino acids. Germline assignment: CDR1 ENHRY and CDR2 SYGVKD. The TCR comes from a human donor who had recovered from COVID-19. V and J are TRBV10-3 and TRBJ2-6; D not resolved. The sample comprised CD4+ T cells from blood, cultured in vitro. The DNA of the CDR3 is TGTGCCAGCAGCCCCGACGGCTCTGGGGCCAACGTCCTGACTTTC. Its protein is CASSPDGSGANVLTF.